Reported below is one TCR beta chain. Bulk bone marrow was analyzed without sorting T-cell subsets. Assay: immunoSEQ multiplex PCR; the TCRdb copy retains only in-frame clones and omits some. Found here are over 4,000 clones, approximately 82% of them singletons; the top ten hold roughly 17%. This entry comes from a study of hypomethylating agent response in myelodysplastic syndrome. Study background: Either azacitidine (about 75% of the 11) or decitabine (3 of 11) was given. Of these patients, about six responded (complete response or hematologic improvement) and a few did not.

This TCR was recovered from a human donor with myelodysplastic syndrome. Specimen: bone marrow, collected before or after starting hypomethylating agent treatment for myelodysplastic syndrome (not recorded which).

This chain's CDR3 is CASSPSGGNEQFF. In nucleotides, the CDR3 is TGTGCCAGCAGCCCCTCCGGGGGCAATGAGCAGTTCTTC. The rearrangement links TRBV7-9 to TRBJ2-1; D may be TRBD2 (6 bases). Between the trimmed V and J ends, which lost 5 bases and 6 bases, there was a span of 11 bases. CDR1 is SEHNR and CDR2 is FQNEAQ in the germline V gene (reference sequence). The CDR3 is made up of 13 amino acids.